This T cell receptor beta chain was profiled in a study of glioma-infiltrating T cells. At the level of the study: Glioblastomas were WHO grade IV, sampled at first diagnosis; low-grade were grade II.

The CDR3 totals 14 residues. With 6 bases removed from V and 1 base from J, the gap between germline ends came to 10 bases. Germline lookup yields CDR1 MNHEY and CDR2 SMNVEV (reference sequence). The iRepertoire nested amplicon-rescue multiplex PCR amplified TCR alpha and beta CDR3s from RNA. TCRdb independently ran MiXCR on the multiplex PCR reads; one entry per CDR3 protein. The data hold more than 350,000 distinct CDR3 sequences, with 41% observed a single time. This clonotype was recorded at least ten times. This chain joins TRBV27 and TRBJ1-5; D gene uncertain. This TCR was recovered from a human donor with low-grade glioma or glioblastoma, undergoing nonglioma brain surgery, or in good health (not recorded which). The specimen sequenced was glioma tissue, nonneoplastic brain tissue, or PBMCs (not recorded which). The CDR3 spells CASRSGGSNQPQHF. The CDR3 coding sequence is TGTGCCAGCAGGTCCGGAGGGAGCAATCAGCCCCAGCATTTT.